A selection of T cell receptor beta chains follows, all from one sample in a study of T-cell reconstitution after alpha-beta-depleted transplantation in children. MiXCR, applied by TCRdb to the PCR reads, yields one record per CDR3 protein. This table has more than 500,000 distinct CDR3 sequences, around 10% appearing once. The specimen was PBMCs, mostly from graft donor cells, collected 180 days after TCRalphabeta/CD19-depleted stem cell transplant. The receptor set was obtained from a female patient aged 2-9 years who had a stem cell transplant for aplastic anemia, so the T cells may come from the graft donor. The CDR3 runs from the conserved cysteine through the conserved F or W. D genes are given only for firm matches. Part of the rows lack a size; the others show once, few, many or a class for expanded clones.

D	J	V	size	CDR3	DNA
-	TRBJ2-5	TRBV24-1	-	CATSATDLGETQYF	TGTGCCACCAGTGCCACCGACCTGGGGGAGACCCAGTACTTC
TRBD1	TRBJ1-5	TRBV18	few	CASSPDRDRIYQPQHF	TGTGCCAGCTCTCCGGACCGGGACAGGATTTATCAGCCCCAGCATTTT
-	TRBJ1-5	TRBV5-5	few	CASSPGGRGQPQHF	TGTGCCAGCAGCCCCGGAGGGAGGGGTCAGCCCCAGCATTTT
-	TRBJ1-4	TRBV7-9	few	CASSSPRPTNEKLFF	TGTGCCAGCAGCTCGCCAAGACCAACTAATGAAAAACTGTTTTTT
-	TRBJ1-1	TRBV28	-	CASHLGQAFF	TGTGCCAGCCACCTGGGCCAGGCTTTCTTT
TRBD1	TRBJ2-1	TRBV28	few	CASSFYRTGGFNEQFF	TGTGCCAGCAGTTTCTACCGTACAGGGGGCTTCAATGAGCAGTTCTTC
TRBD1	TRBJ2-3	TRBV20-1	few	CSARPTGGGADTQYF	TGCAGTGCCCGCCCGACAGGGGGTGGCGCAGATACGCAGTATTTT
-	TRBJ1-3	TRBV7-2	few	CASSPSSGHTIYF	TGTGCCAGCAGCCCCTCTTCAGGGCACACCATATATTTT
TRBD2	TRBJ2-1	TRBV7-8	-	CASSSSSGSNSYNEQFF	TGTGCCAGCAGCTCCTCTAGCGGGAGCAACTCCTACAATGAGCAGTTCTTC
TRBD2	TRBJ2-1	TRBV9	-	CASSSGLAGPPYNEQFF	TGTGCCAGCAGCTCGGGACTAGCGGGCCCTCCCTACAATGAGCAGTTCTTC
-	TRBJ2-3	TRBV11-2	-	CASSSFVGPYF	TGTGCCAGCAGCTCGTTCGTGGGTCCTTATTTT
-	TRBJ1-1	TRBV28	-	CASSDPPGHQTEAFF	TGTGCCAGCAGCGACCCCCCGGGACACCAAACTGAAGCTTTCTTT
-	TRBJ2-1	TRBV20-1	-	CSALEPLGLEQFF	TGCAGTGCTTTGGAACCACTAGGACTTGAGCAGTTCTTC
-	TRBJ2-5	TRBV29-1	-	CSVMDGQETQYF	TGCAGCGTCATGGACGGACAAGAGACCCAGTACTTC
TRBD2	TRBJ2-3	TRBV6-1	-	CASSVSGHSTDTQYF	TGTGCCAGCAGTGTTAGCGGGCATAGCACAGATACGCAGTATTTT
TRBD1	TRBJ2-5	TRBV5-1	few	CASSHGTGQETQYF	TGCGCCAGCAGCCACGGGACAGGTCAAGAGACCCAGTACTTC
-	TRBJ2-3	TRBV7-2	few	CASSRDSIDTQYF	TGTGCCAGCAGCCGGGACTCGATAGATACGCAGTATTTT
-	TRBJ2-1	TRBV5-1	-	CASSLELASYNEQFF	TGCGCCAGCAGCTTGGAGCTAGCGAGTTACAATGAGCAGTTCTTC
-	TRBJ2-3	TRBV28	-	CASSPSGVMPDTQYF	TGTGCCAGCAGCCCGAGTGGGGTCATGCCAGATACGCAGTATTTT
-	TRBJ2-3	TRBV20-1	few	CSARLLDTQYF	TGCAGTGCTAGATTGTTAGATACGCAGTATTTT
-	TRBJ1-3	TRBV6-1	-	CASINFSGNTIYF	TGTGCCAGCATAAACTTCTCTGGAAACACCATATATTTT
-	TRBJ1-1	TRBV29-1	-	CSVEVRGQKNTEAFF	TGCAGCGTTGAAGTCCGTGGACAGAAGAACACTGAAGCTTTCTTT
-	TRBJ1-1	TRBV5-5	many	CASSFWFERMNTEAFF	TGTGCCAGCAGCTTTTGGTTCGAAAGAATGAACACTGAAGCTTTCTTT
-	TRBJ2-1	TRBV7-3	-	CASTLKGPNNEQFF	TGTGCCAGCACCCTAAAAGGACCCAACAATGAGCAGTTCTTC
-	TRBJ1-5	TRBV12-3/TRBV12-4	-	CASITRAGRYSNRPQHF	TGTGCCAGCATTACGAGGGCAGGGCGATATAGCAATCGGCCCCAGCATTTT
-	TRBJ2-7	TRBV4-3	-	CASSQGFGKTGGPYEQYF	TGCGCCAGCAGCCAAGGGTTCGGTAAGACAGGAGGTCCCTACGAGCAGTACTTC
TRBD1	TRBJ2-1	TRBV9	-	CASSPVQGADEQFF	TGTGCCAGCAGCCCAGTACAGGGGGCGGATGAGCAGTTCTTC